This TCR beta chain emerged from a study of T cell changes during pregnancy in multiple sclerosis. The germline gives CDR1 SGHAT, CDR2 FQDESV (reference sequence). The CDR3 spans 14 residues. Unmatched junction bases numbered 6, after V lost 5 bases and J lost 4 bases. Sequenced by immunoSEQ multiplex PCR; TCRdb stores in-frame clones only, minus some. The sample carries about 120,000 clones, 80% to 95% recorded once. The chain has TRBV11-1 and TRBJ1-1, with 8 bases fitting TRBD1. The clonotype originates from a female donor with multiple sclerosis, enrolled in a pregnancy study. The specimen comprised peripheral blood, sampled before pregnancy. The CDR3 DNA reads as TGTGCCAGCAGCCCCTGGACAGGGAGCACTGAAGCTTTCTTT. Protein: CASSPWTGSTEAFF.